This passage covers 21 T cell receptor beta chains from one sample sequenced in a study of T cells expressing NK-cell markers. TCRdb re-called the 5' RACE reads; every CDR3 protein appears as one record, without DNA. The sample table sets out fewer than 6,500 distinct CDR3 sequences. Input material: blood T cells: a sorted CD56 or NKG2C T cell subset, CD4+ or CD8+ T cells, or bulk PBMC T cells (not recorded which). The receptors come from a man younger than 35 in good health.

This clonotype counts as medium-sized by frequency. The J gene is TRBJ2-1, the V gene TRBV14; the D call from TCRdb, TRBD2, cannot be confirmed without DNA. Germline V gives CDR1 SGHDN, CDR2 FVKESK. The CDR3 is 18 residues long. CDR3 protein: CASSQERYWDYGSNEQFF. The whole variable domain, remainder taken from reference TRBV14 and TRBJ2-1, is EAGVTQFPSHSVIEKGQTVTLRCDPISGHDNLYWYRRVMGKEIKFLLHFVKESKQDESGMPNNRFLAERTGGTYSTLKVQPAELEDSGVYFCASSQERYWDYGSNEQFFGPGTRLTVL.

This CDR3 reads CASSLVTGLAGGSYNEQFF. J is TRBJ2-1 and V is TRBV13; the TCRdb call, TRBD2, lacks DNA for checking. There are 19 residues in the CDR3. Germline V lookup: CDR1 PRHDT, CDR2 FYEKMQ (reference sequence). Full variable domain (remainder filled in from reference TRBV13 and TRBJ2-1): AAGVIQSPRHLIKEKRETATLKCYPIPRHDTVYWYQQGPGQDPQFLISFYEKMQSDKGSIPDRFSAQQFSDYHSELNMSSLELGDSALYFCASSLVTGLAGGSYNEQFFGPGTRLTVL.

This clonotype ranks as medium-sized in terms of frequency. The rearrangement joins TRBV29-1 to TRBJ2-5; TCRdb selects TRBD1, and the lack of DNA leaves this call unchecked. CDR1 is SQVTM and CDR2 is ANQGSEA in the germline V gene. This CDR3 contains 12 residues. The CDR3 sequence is CGARVAAETQYF.

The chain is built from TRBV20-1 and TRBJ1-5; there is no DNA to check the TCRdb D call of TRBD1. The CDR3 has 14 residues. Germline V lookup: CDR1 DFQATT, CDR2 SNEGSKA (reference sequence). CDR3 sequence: CSAEQGISNQPQHF.

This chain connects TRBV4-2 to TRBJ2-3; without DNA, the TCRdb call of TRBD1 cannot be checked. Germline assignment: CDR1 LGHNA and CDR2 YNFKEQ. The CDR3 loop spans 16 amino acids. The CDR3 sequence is CASSQEPGGGRDTQYF.

CDR3 amino acids: CAGKGLADRYNEQFF. The chain recombines TRBV2 with TRBJ2-1; TCRdb's D call of TRBD2 is untestable without DNA. The CDR3 has 15 residues. The germline V gene has CDR1 SNHLY and CDR2 FYNNEI.

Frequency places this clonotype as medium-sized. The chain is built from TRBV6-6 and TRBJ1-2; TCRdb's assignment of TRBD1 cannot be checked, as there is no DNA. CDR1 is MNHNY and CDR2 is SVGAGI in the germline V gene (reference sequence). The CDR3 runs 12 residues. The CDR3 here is CASSGHSYGYTF.

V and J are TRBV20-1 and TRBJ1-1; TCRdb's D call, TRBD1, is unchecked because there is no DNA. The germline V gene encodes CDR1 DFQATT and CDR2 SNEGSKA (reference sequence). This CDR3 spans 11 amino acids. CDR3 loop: CSASRTAEAFF.

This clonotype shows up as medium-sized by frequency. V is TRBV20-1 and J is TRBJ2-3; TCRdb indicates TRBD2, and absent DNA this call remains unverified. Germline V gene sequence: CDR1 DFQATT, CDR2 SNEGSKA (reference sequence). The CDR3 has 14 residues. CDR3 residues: CSARERVSTDTQYF.

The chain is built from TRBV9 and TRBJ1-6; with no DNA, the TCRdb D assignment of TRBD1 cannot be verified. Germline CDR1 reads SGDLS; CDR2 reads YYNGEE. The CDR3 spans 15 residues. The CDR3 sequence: CASSVGGQTNSPLHF.

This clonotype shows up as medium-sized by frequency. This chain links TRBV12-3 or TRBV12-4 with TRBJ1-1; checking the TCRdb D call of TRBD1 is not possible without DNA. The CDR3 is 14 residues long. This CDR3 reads CASSFIRGFTEAFF.

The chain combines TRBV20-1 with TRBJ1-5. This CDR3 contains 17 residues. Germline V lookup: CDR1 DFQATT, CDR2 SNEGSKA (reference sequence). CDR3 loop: CSARDQGGGYSNQPQHF.

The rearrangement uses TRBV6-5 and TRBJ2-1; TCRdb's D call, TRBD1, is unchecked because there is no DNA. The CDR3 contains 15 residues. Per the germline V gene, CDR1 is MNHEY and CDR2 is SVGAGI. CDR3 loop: CASSSRDRDLDEQFF.

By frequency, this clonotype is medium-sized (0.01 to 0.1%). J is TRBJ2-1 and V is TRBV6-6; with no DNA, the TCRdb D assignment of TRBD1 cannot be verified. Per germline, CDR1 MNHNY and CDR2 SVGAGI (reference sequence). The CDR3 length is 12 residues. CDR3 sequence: CASSYDRGEQFF.

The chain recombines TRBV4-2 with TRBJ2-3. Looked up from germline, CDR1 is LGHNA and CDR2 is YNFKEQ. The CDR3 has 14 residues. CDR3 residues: CASSLLQVGDTQYF.

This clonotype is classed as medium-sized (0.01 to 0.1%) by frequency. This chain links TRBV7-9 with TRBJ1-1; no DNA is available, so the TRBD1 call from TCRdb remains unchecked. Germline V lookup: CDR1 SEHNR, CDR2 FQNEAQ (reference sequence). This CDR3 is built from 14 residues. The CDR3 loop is CASNTGTENTEAFF.

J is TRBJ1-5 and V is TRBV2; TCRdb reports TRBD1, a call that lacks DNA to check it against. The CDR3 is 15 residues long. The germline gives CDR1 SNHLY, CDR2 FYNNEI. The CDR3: CASSERGLTVKPQHF.

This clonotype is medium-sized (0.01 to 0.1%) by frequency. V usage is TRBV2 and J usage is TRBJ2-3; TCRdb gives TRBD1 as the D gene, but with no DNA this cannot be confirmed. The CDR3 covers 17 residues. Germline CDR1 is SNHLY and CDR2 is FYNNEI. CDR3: CASSETSGHWYTDTQYF.

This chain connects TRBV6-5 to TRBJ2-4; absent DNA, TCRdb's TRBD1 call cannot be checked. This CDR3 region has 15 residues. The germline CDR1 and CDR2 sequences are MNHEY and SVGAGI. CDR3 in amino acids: CASSYSEGAGDIQYF.

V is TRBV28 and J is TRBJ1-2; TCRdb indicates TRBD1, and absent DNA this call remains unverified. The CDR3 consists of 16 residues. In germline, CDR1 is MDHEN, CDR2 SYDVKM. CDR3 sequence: CASSYPRVEGARGYTF.

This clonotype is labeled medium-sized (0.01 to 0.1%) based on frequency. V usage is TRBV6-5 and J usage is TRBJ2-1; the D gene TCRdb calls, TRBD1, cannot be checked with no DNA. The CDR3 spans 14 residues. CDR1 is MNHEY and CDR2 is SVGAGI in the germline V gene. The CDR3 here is CASSRQGFGNEQFF.